These 5 T cell receptor beta chains came from one sample sequenced in a study of T cell repertoires in cytomegalovirus infection. Each CDR3 protein is one row after TCRdb ran MiXCR on the reads. This table holds a few hundred thousand distinct CDR3 sequences, over 15% found once. Sequenced material: CD8+ T cells from PBMCs. Source of these receptors: a human donor in good health (CMV status not recorded). Some clones in this sample may be carry-over from other donors' samples.

In its sample, this clonotype was seen a few times. This chain links TRBV27 with TRBJ2-1, with TRBD2 as a possible D gene (6 bases). The V gene's germline CDR1 is MNHEY and CDR2 SMNVEV (reference sequence). The germline V and J ends were trimmed by 1 base and 10 bases, with 14 bases remaining between them. The CDR3 runs 14 residues. The chain's CDR3 is CASSLWGDRGEQFF. CDR3 nucleotides: TGTGCCAGCAGTTTATGGGGGGACCGGGGGGAGCAGTTCTTC.

This clonotype is judged medium-sized. The genes are TRBV7-2 and TRBJ2-1, with 7 bases that match TRBD2. Per germline, CDR1 SGHTA and CDR2 FQGNSA. V trimming: 4 bases; J trimming: 5 bases; junction bases outside the gene matches: 11. This CDR3 has 16 amino acids. The CDR3 protein is CASSSRTSAVHNEQFF. The CDR3 coding sequence is TGTGCCAGCAGCTCGCGAACTAGCGCCGTCCACAATGAGCAGTTCTTC. The variable domain in full, completed from reference TRBV7-2 and TRBJ2-1, reads GAGVSQSPSNKVTEKGKDVELRCDPISGHTALYWYRQSLGQGLEFLIYFQGNSAPDKSGLPSDRFSAERTGGSVSTLTIQRTQQEDSAVYLCASSSRTSAVHNEQFFGPGTRLTVL.

This clonotype was recorded at least ten times. V usage is TRBV4-2 and J usage is TRBJ1-4; D gene uncertain. Germline-derived CDR1 and CDR2 are LGHNA and YNFKEQ. The CDR3 runs to 17 residues. Trimming left V 0 bases short and J 3 bases short, with 14 bases between. The CDR3 here is CASSQDSNGGPNEKLFF. In nucleotides, the CDR3 is TGTGCCAGCAGCCAAGATAGTAATGGCGGCCCTAATGAAAAACTGTTTTTT.

The chain couples TRBV12-5 to TRBJ1-4; tentatively, D is TRBD1 (5 bases). Germline-derived CDR1 and CDR2 are LGHNT and FRNRAP. The CDR3 is 15 amino acids. Deletions cut 7 bases from V and 5 bases from J, with 17 bases between. CDR3 in amino acids: CASAPWGSENEKLFF. The CDR3 DNA reads as TGTGCTAGTGCCCCCTGGGGCAGTGAAAATGAAAAACTGTTTTTT.

This clonotype occurred a few times. The V gene is TRBV20-1, the J gene TRBJ2-7, with 9 nucleotides matching TRBD1. The trim removed 1 base at V and 6 bases at J, leaving 7 bases unmatched. Per the germline V gene, CDR1 is DFQATT and CDR2 is SNEGSKA (reference sequence). CDR3 length equals 14 residues. The DNA of the CDR3 is TGCAGTGCTAGAGTAACAGGGGGCTTATCCGAGCAGTACTTC. Its protein is CSARVTGGLSEQYF.